These 8 T cell receptor beta chains originate from one sample sequenced in a study of spatial heterogeneity in lung cancer. TCRdb re-called the 5' RACE reads with MiXCR, one entry per CDR3 protein. The table records some 3,000 distinct CDR3 sequences, 30% to 40% of them present only once. Specified time point: sample taken at primary tumor resection. Unsorted samples of tumor, nontumor lung or frozen PBMC had their whole RNA sequenced. The sample in question was PBMCs, obtained at surgery. These receptor sequences come from a male donor with early-stage non-small cell lung cancer.

This clonotype was observed many times. The chain has TRBV20-1 and TRBJ2-3; D ambiguous. Trimming took 4 bases from V and 1 from J, leaving 12 bases between them. Germline CDR1 and CDR2: DFQATT and SNEGSKA (reference sequence). This CDR3 has 14 residues. CDR3 region: CSAISAAGTDTQYF. The CDR3 coding sequence is TGCAGTGCTATTTCCGCGGCTGGCACAGATACGCAGTATTTT.

This clonotype came up many times. This chain uses TRBV5-6 with TRBJ1-2; possible D gene TRBD1, 6 bases. Trimming removed 5 bases at V and 8 bases at J, with 22 bases between. This CDR3 region has 15 residues. Germline assignment: CDR1 SGHDT and CDR2 YYEEEE. CDR3 bases: TGTGCCAGCAGTTCTGCGACAGGCATTTGGGGGGGCTACACCTTC. It specifies CASSSATGIWGGYTF.

The V gene is TRBV10-3, the J gene TRBJ1-4; 7 positions agree with TRBD1. With V trimmed by 4 bases and J by 5 bases, 4 bases remained unmatched. The CDR3 covers 14 residues. Germline V gives CDR1 ENHRY, CDR2 SYGVKD. The CDR3 nucleotides read TGTGCCATCAGTGGACAGGGAACAAATGAAAAACTGTTTTTT. It encodes CAISGQGTNEKLFF.

CDR3 amino acids: CSAREASGKADTQYF. In nucleotides, the CDR3 is TGCAGTGCTAGAGAGGCTAGCGGGAAGGCAGATACGCAGTATTTT. V gene TRBV20-1 combines with J gene TRBJ2-3; 9 bases map to TRBD2. The V gene end was trimmed by 0 bases and the J gene end by 4 bases; junction bases not matched to a gene: 5. CDR3 length: 15 amino acids. Germline values: CDR1 DFQATT, CDR2 SNEGSKA (reference sequence).

This clonotype was observed a few times. The chain combines TRBV6-5 with TRBJ2-1; D unresolved. The CDR3 runs to 13 residues. The V gene lost 0 bases and the J gene lost 5 bases, with 5 bases spanning the gap. Germline CDR1 reads MNHEY; CDR2 reads SVGAGI. The chain's CDR3 is CASSYSNDNEQFF. Here the CDR3 DNA reads TGTGCCAGCAGTTACTCGAACGACAATGAGCAGTTCTTC.

This clonotype was counted many times. This rearrangement joins TRBV24-1 to TRBJ1-2; a possible D gene is TRBD1 (6 bases). CDR1 is KGHDR and CDR2 is SFDVKD in the germline V gene. V lost 3 bases, J lost 4 bases, and 14 bases lay in between. This CDR3 contains 15 residues. The CDR3 reads CATSDRGGPSYGYTF. CDR3 bases: TGTGCCACCAGTGATAGGGGGGGTCCTTCCTATGGCTACACCTTC.

This clonotype was picked up many times. The chain employs TRBV2 and TRBJ2-7; D is uncertain. The germline V gene encodes CDR1 SNHLY and CDR2 FYNNEI. CDR3 length equals 11 residues. V dropped 4 bases and J dropped 7 bases, with 8 bases sitting between them. DNA of the CDR3: TGTGCCAGCAGTGCCAGTTATGAGCAGTACTTC. Amino acid sequence: CASSASYEQYF. Based on the CDR3 plus reference TRBV2 and TRBJ2-7, the full variable domain is EPEVTQTPSHQVTQMGQEVILRCVPISNHLYFYWYRQILGQKVEFLVSFYNNEISEKSEIFDDQFSVERPDGSNFTLKIRSTKLEDSAMYFCASSASYEQYFGPGTRLTVT.

A few counts support this clonotype. This chain connects TRBV7-3 to TRBJ2-1; D could derive from TRBD1 or TRBD2 (7 bases each). Per germline, CDR1 SGHTA and CDR2 FQGTGA. The length of the CDR3 is 17 residues. The V end lost 1 base, the J end lost 0 bases, and 13 bases lay between the germline ends. DNA for the CDR3: TGTGCCAGCAGCTTAAGGGGAGGGGGCAACTCCTACAATGAGCAGTTCTTC. Its translation: CASSLRGGGNSYNEQFF.